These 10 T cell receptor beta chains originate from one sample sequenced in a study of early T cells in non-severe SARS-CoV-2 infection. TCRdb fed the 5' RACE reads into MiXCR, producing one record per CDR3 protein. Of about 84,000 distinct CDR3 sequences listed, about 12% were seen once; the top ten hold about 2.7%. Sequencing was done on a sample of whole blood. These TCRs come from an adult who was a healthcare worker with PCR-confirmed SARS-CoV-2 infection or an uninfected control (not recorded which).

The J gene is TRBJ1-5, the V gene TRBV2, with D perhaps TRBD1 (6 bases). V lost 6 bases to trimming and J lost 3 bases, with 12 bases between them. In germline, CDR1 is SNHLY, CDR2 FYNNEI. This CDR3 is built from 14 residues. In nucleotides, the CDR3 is TGTGCCAGCAGAGAGACAGGCGCCAATCAGCCCCAGCATTTT. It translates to CASRETGANQPQHF. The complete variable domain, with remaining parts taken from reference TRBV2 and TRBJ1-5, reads EPEVTQTPSHQVTQMGQEVILRCVPISNHLYFYWYRQILGQKVEFLVSFYNNEISEKSEIFDDQFSVERPDGSNFTLKIRSTKLEDSAMYFCASRETGANQPQHFGDGTRLSIL.

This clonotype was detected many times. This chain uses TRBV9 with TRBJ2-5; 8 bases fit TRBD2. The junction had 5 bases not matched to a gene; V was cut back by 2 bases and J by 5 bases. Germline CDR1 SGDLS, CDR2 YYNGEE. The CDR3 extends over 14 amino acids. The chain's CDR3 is CASSVSGSGETQYF. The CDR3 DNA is TGTGCCAGCAGCGTGAGCGGGAGCGGGGAGACCCAGTACTTC. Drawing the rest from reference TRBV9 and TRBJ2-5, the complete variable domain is DSGVTQTPKHLITATGQRVTLRCSPRSGDLSVYWYQQSLDQGLQFLIQYYNGEERAKGNILERFSAQQFPDLHSELNLSSLELGDSALYFCASSVSGSGETQYFGPGTRLLVL.

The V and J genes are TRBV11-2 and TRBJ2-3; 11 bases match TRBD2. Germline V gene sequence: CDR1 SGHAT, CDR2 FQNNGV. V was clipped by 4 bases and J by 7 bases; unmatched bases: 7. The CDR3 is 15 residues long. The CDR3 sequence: CASSSTSGNANTQYF. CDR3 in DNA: TGTGCCAGCAGCTCGACTAGCGGGAATGCGAATACGCAGTATTTT.

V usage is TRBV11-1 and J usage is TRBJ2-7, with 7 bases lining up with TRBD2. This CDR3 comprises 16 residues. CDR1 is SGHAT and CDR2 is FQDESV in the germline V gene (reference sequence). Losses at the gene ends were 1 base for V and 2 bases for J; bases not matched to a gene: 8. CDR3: CASSLEGDYQTYEQYF. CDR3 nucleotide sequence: TGTGCCAGCAGCTTAGAAGGGGACTATCAGACCTACGAGCAGTACTTC.

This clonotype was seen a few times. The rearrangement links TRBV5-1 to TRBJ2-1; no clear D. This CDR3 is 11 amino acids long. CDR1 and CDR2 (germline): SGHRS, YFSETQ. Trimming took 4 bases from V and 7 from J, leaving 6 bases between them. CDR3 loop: CASSKANEQFF. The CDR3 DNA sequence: TGCGCCAGCAGCAAGGCGAATGAGCAGTTCTTC.

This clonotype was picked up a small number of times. The CDR3 spells CTLWYEQYF. The DNA of the CDR3 is TGCACCCTGTGGTACGAGCAGTACTTC. The rearrangement links TRBV29-1 to TRBJ2-7; D not certain. The CDR3 has 9 residues. Per the germline V gene, CDR1 is SQVTM and CDR2 is ANQGSEA.

The DNA for the CDR3 is TGTGCCAGCAGCGTAGCCCCCCGGGACGGCGAGCAGTACTTC. Translating gives CASSVAPRDGEQYF. The V gene is TRBV9, the J gene TRBJ2-7; the D gene could be TRBD1 or TRBD2 (5 bases each). The CDR3 totals 14 residues. Per the germline V gene, CDR1 is SGDLS and CDR2 is YYNGEE. The V gene lost 0 bases and the J gene lost 6 bases, with 13 bases spanning the gap.

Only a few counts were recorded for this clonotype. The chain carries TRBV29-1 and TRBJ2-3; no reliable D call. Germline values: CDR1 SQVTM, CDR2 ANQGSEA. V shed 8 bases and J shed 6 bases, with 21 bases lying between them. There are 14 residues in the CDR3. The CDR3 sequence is CSSADPTAADTQYF. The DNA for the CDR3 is TGCAGCTCGGCGGACCCCACGGCGGCGGATACGCAGTATTTT.

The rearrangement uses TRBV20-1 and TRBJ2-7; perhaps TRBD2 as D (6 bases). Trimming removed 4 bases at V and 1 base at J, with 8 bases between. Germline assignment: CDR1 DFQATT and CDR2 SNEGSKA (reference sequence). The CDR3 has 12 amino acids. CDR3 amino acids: CSANAGSYEQYF. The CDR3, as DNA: TGCAGTGCTAACGCGGGATCCTACGAGCAGTACTTC.

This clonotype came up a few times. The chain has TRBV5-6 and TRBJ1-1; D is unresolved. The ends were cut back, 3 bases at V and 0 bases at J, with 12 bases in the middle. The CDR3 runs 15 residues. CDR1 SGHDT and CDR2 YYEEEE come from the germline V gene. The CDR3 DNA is TGTGCCAGCAGCTCCTACCCGGATATGAACACTGAAGCTTTCTTT. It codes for CASSSYPDMNTEAFF.